This T cell receptor beta chain came from a study of Graves' ophthalmopathy and Graves' hyperthyroidism. Overall study context: Peripheral blood was gathered at first diagnosis, ahead of any treatment whatsoever.

The study's findings and limits: Most expanded clonotypes from thyroid (those above 0.001 frequency) were also found in blood.

CDR3 size: 16 residues. Germline V gene sequence: CDR1 LGHNA, CDR2 YSLEER. V was pared by 0 bases and J by 7 bases, with 7 bases of the junction left unmatched. Where ophthalmopathy was present, donors had moderate-to-severe activity, CAS ≥3, NOSPECS ≥4 and duration under 3 months. Patients were excluded if they had other autoimmune diseases or uncontrolled infections, and likewise if pregnancy or lactation applied. Amplification targeted the TCR beta CDR3 regions, with RNA transcripts as the source material. HTBI primers served in a first-round RT-PCR, which a second-round multiplex PCR followed. TCRdb re-called the multiplex PCR reads through MiXCR, storing one row per CDR3 protein. The repertoire has tens of thousands of distinct CDR3 sequences, roughly half of them found once; the top ten carry roughly 5%. About this clonotype: The antigen is undetermined. Given the absence of the conserved phenylalanine or tryptophan at the CDR3 end, a read error is likely.

Sequencing used peripheral blood. The TCR comes from an adult woman with Graves' ophthalmopathy. The chain recombines TRBV4-3 with TRBJ2-7, with 12 bases identical to TRBD1. This CDR3 is CASSQDIGTGGNEQYC. The CDR3 coding sequence is TGCGCCAGCAGCCAAGATATAGGGACAGGGGGCAATGAGCAGTACTGC.